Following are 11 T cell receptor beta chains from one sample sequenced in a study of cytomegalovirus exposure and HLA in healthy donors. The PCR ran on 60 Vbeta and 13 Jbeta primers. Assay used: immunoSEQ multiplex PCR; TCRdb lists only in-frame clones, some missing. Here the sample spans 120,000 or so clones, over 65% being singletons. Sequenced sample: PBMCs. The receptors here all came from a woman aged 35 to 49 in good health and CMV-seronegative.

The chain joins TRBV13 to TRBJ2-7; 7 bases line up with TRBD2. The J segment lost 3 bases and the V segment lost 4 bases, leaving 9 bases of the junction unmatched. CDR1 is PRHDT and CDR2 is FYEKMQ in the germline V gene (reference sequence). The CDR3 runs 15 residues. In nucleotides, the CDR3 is TGTGCCAGCAGCTACAAACTTGGCGGGGGCTACGAGCAGTACTTC. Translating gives CASSYKLGGGYEQYF.

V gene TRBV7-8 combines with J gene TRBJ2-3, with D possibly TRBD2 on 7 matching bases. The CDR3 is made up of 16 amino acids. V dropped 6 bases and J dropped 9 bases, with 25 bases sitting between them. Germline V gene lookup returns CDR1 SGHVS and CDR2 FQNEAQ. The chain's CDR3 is CASSKSRGGSKDTQYF. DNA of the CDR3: TGTGCCAGCAGTAAGAGTAGGGGGGGATCAAAGGACACGCAGTATTTT.

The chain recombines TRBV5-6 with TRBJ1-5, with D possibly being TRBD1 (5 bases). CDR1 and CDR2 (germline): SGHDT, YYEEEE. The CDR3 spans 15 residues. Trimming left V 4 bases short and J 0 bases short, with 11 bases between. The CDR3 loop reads CASSPGHYSNQPQHF. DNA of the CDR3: TGTGCCAGCAGCCCTGGACATTATAGCAATCAGCCCCAGCATTTT.

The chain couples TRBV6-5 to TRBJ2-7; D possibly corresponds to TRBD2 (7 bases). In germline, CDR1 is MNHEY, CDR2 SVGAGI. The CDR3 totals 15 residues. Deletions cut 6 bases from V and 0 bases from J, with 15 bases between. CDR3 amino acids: CASSQAGHSSYEQYF. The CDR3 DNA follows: TGTGCCAGCAGCCAAGCGGGACATAGCTCCTACGAGCAGTACTTC.

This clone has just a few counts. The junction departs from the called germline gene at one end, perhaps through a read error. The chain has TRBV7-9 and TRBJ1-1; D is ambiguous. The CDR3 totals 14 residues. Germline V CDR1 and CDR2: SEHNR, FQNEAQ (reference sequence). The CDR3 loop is CSSSLGQMNTEAFF. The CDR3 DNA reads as TGTTCCAGCAGCTTAGGCCAGATGAACACTGAAGCTTTCTTT.

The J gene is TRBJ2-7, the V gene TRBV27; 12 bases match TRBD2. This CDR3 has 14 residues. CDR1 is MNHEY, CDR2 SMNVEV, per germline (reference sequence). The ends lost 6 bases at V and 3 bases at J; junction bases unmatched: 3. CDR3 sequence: CASSRLAGDYEQYF. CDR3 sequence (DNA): TGTGCCAGCAGCAGACTAGCGGGGGACTACGAGCAGTACTTC.

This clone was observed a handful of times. The CDR3, as DNA: TGTGCCAGCAGCTTCTCTACAGGGGGCACTGAAGCTTTCTTT. Protein sequence: CASSFSTGGTEAFF. The genes are TRBV5-5 and TRBJ1-1; 8 bases map to TRBD1. Germline loops: CDR1 SGHKS, CDR2 YYEKEE (reference sequence). The CDR3 is 14 residues long. The junction had 4 bases not matched to a gene; V was cut back by 2 bases and J by 4 bases.

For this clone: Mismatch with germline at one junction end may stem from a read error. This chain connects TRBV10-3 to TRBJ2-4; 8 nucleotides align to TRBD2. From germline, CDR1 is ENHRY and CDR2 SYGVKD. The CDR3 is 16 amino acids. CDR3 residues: CATGGRPGEAKNSQYF. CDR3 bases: TGTGCCACCGGCGGGAGGCCCGGGGAGGCCAAAAACAGTCAGTACTTC.

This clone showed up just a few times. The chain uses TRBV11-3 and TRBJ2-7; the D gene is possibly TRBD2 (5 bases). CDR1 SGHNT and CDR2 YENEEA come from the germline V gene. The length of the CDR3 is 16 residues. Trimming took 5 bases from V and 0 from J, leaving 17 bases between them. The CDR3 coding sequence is TGTGCCAGCAGCGCCTCGGACGGGGTCAACTCCTACGAGCAGTACTTC. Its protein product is CASSASDGVNSYEQYF.

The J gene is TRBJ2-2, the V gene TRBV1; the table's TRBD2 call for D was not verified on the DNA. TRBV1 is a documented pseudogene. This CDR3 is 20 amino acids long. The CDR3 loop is CTSSQDPLAGGRSCTGELFF. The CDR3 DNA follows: TGCACCAGCAGCCAAGATCCACTAGCGGGAGGGCGTAGTTGCACCGGGGAGCTGTTTTTT.

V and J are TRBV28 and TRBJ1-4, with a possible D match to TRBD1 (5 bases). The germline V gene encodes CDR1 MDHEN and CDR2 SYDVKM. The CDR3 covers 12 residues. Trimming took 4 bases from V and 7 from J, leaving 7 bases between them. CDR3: CASSSGGEKLFF. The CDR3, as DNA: TGTGCCAGCAGTTCCGGGGGTGAAAAACTGTTTTTT.